These 2 T cell receptor beta chains came from one sample sequenced in a study of glioma-infiltrating T cells after dendritic cell vaccination. Generated by immunoSEQ multiplex PCR, the TCRdb table keeps only in-frame clones and is missing some. The sample shows nearly 85,000 clones, 85% to 90% of them seen only once. This sample comprised blood, obtained before dendritic cell vaccination. All receptors come from a human donor with glioblastoma.

The genes are TRBV2 and TRBJ1-4; no definite D call. The V and J ends lost 3 bases and 3 bases respectively, with 8 bases between them. This CDR3 region has 14 residues. CDR1 SNHLY and CDR2 FYNNEI come from the germline V gene. CDR3 sequence (DNA): TGTGCCAGCAGTGAGTGGAGGTCTAATGAAAAACTGTTTTTT. Translation: CASSEWRSNEKLFF.

The CDR3: CASRLTGDVNTEAFF. The CDR3 nucleotides are TGTGCCAGTAGGTTGACAGGGGATGTGAACACTGAAGCTTTCTTT. V is TRBV19 and J is TRBJ1-1; 8 nucleotides line up with TRBD1. V lost 6 bases to trimming and J lost 0 bases; unmatched junction nucleotides: 6. This CDR3 comprises 15 residues. Germline assignment: CDR1 LNHDA and CDR2 SQIVND (reference sequence).